Many counts were recorded for the clone carrying this T cell receptor beta chain. The antigen remains undetermined. The data were taken from a study of molecular identifiers for immune sequencing clone quantification. General study findings and limits: Identical TCR molecules can share a barcode, and this sharing could underestimate highly expanded clone sizes. The share of molecules held by clones above 20 RNA copies was over 99% in effector cells and under 1% in naive cells.

Sorted naive CD8 T cells were those defined as CD8+CD4-CCR7+CD45RA+. Trimming took 4 bases from V and 0 from J, leaving 18 bases between them. The CDR3 contains 16 residues. Per the germline V gene, CDR1 is DFQATT and CDR2 is SNEGSKA (reference sequence). A single record per CDR3 protein comes from TCRdb applying MiXCR to the PCR reads. The repertoire holds 60,000 to 80,000 distinct CDR3 sequences, under 20% seen once, with less than 2% in the top ten. This chain links TRBV20-1 with TRBJ1-1; D gene uncertain. This TCR was sampled from a human donor in good health. Some libraries in this study had Jurkat cell RNA spiked in. The sample consisted of naive CD8+ T cells from blood, with Jurkat cell RNA spiked in. The subset was: FACS-sorted CD8+CD4-CCR7+CD45RA+ naive T cells. The DNA of the CDR3 is TGCAGTGCTAAGAGACATAGGCAGAATATGAACACTGAAGCTTTCTTT. It is translated as CSAKRHRQNMNTEAFF.